These 19 T cell receptor beta chains came from one sample sequenced in a study of blood T cell repertoires in COVID-19. Method: immunoSEQ multiplex PCR; TCRdb's copy keeps in-frame clones and lacks some. Here the sample spans 260,000 or so clones, 88% being singletons. The specimen sequenced was peripheral blood. The receptor set was obtained from a man aged 18 to 30 with active or convalescent COVID-19.

CDR3 residues: CASSKVKGVVADTQYF. CDR3 sequence (DNA): TGTGCCAGTAGTAAGGTAAAGGGGGTGGTCGCAGATACGCAGTATTTT. The V and J genes are TRBV19 and TRBJ2-3, with D perhaps matching TRBD1 (6 bases). Trimming took off 4 bases at V and 4 bases at J, with 18 bases between the two ends. This CDR3 has 16 residues. The germline CDR1 and CDR2 sequences are LNHDA and SQIVND (reference sequence).

V usage is TRBV6-5 and J usage is TRBJ2-3, with 7 bases that match TRBD1. This CDR3 comprises 15 residues. Germline lookup yields CDR1 MNHEY and CDR2 SVGAGI. V lost 7 bases to trimming and J lost 4 bases; unmatched junction nucleotides: 11. For the CDR3, the DNA is TGTGCCAGCAATGCCGACAGGGTCCGTCCAGATACGCAGTATTTT. It specifies CASNADRVRPDTQYF.

The chain uses TRBV19 and TRBJ1-3, with 9 bases that match TRBD1. With V trimmed by 3 bases and J by 4 bases, 10 bases remained unmatched. Germline CDR1 is LNHDA and CDR2 is SQIVND (reference sequence). The CDR3 covers 17 residues. The CDR3 coding sequence is TGTGCCAGTAGTATTACGGGACAGGGAAGGTACGGAAACACCATATATTTT. Translating it yields CASSITGQGRYGNTIYF. Combining the CDR3 with reference TRBV19 and TRBJ1-3 gives the whole variable domain DGGITQSPKYLFRKEGQNVTLSCEQNLNHDAMYWYRQDPGQGLRLIYYSQIVNDFQKGDIAEGYSVSREKKESFPLTVTSAQKNPTAFYLCASSITGQGRYGNTIYFGEGSWLTVV.

The chain couples TRBV4-3 to TRBJ2-2; 8 bases line up with TRBD2. The CDR3 extends over 15 amino acids. The junction had 9 bases not matched to a gene; V was cut back by 6 bases and J by 6 bases. Per germline, CDR1 LGHNA and CDR2 YSLEER. The DNA for the CDR3 is TGCGCCAGCAGTCAACCCCCGGGGGGGTCCGGGGAGCTGTTTTTT. Its translation: CASSQPPGGSGELFF.

The V and J genes are TRBV7-3 and TRBJ1-1; 8 positions agree with TRBD1. CDR1 and CDR2 (germline): SGHTA, FQGTGA. V gave up 1 base and J gave up 11 bases; unmatched junction bases: 6. The CDR3 sequence is 13 residues long. CDR3 protein: CASSLRQGQGAFF. CDR3 coding DNA: TGTGCCAGCAGCTTAAGACAGGGGCAGGGTGCTTTCTTT.

This chain connects TRBV5-1 to TRBJ2-2; maybe TRBD2 (6 bases). Between the trimmed V and J ends, which lost 2 bases and 1 base, there was a span of 9 bases. The germline gives CDR1 SGHRS, CDR2 YFSETQ. The CDR3 has 15 amino acids. As DNA, the CDR3 is TGCGCCAGCAGCTTTAATAGCGGGAACACCGGGGAGCTGTTTTTT. Translating it yields CASSFNSGNTGELFF.

This clone occurred once. V usage is TRBV19 and J usage is TRBJ1-3; D is undetermined. Germline lookup yields CDR1 LNHDA and CDR2 SQIVND (reference sequence). The germline V and J ends were trimmed by 3 bases and 4 bases, with 13 bases remaining between them. The length of the CDR3 is 15 residues. The CDR3 here is CASSMFLATGNTIYF. The CDR3 DNA reads as TGTGCCAGTAGTATGTTCTTGGCCACAGGAAACACCATATATTTT.

This clone has just one count. The J gene is TRBJ1-2, the V gene TRBV6-6; the match to TRBD1 covers 9 bases. Germline-derived CDR1 and CDR2 are MNHNY and SVGAGI (reference sequence). The V and J ends lost 5 bases and 1 base, in that order; junction bases with no gene match: 5. The CDR3 length is 15 residues. The CDR3 loop reads CASSRTGGDNYGYTF. In DNA form, the CDR3 reads TGTGCCAGCAGTAGAACAGGGGGCGATAACTATGGCTACACCTTC.

In its sample, this clone was seen a few times. The CDR3 DNA sequence: TGTGCCAGCAGTTTACAGGGGAGTCCACCCCTCCACTTT. It is translated as CASSLQGSPPLHF. The V gene is TRBV6-2 or TRBV6-3, the J gene TRBJ1-6; 7 bases align to TRBD1. This CDR3 is 13 amino acids long. Germline V gene sequence: CDR1 MNHEY, CDR2 SVGEGT. The V and J ends lost 4 bases and 11 bases, in that order; junction bases with no gene match: 5.

In regard to this clone: This sample includes further DNA sequences coding for the same CDR3. The V gene is TRBV12-3 or TRBV12-4, the J gene TRBJ1-5; TRBD1 is a possible D gene (6 bases). CDR3 length equals 13 residues. The V and J ends lost 5 bases and 6 bases respectively, with 11 bases between them. In nucleotides, the CDR3 is TGTGCCAGCAGTCGGGGGGGCGGTCAGCCCCAGCATTTT. The encoded protein is CASSRGGGQPQHF.

The chain is built from TRBV4-2 and TRBJ2-5; 8 nucleotides match TRBD2. The CDR3 extends over 16 amino acids. With V trimmed by 0 bases and J by 5 bases, 8 bases remained unmatched. Looked up from germline, CDR1 is LGHNA and CDR2 is YNFKEQ. In DNA form, the CDR3 reads TGTGCCAGCAGCCAAGATAATAGCGGGGAAGGGGAGACCCAGTACTTC. This encodes CASSQDNSGEGETQYF.

The chain is built from TRBV10-2 and TRBJ2-2; D possibly corresponds to TRBD1 (6 bases). The CDR3 length is 16 residues. Germline CDR1 reads WSHSY; CDR2 reads SAAADI. Between the trimmed V and J ends, which lost 6 bases and 4 bases, there was a span of 18 bases. The CDR3 protein is CASSGSMGQPTGELFF. DNA for the CDR3: TGCGCCAGCAGCGGTTCGATGGGACAACCCACCGGGGAGCTGTTTTTT.

This clone was observed a single time. The chain carries TRBV12-3 or TRBV12-4 and TRBJ1-6; D is undetermined. V shed 4 bases and J shed 6 bases, with 4 bases lying between them. This CDR3 is built from 12 residues. CDR3 residues: CASSSSNSPLHF. In DNA form, the CDR3 reads TGTGCCAGCAGTTCGAGTAATTCACCCCTCCACTTT.

The CDR3 sequence is CASATLGGSGEQYF. The CDR3 DNA follows: TGTGCCAGCGCTACTTTGGGGGGTAGTGGGGAGCAGTACTTC. The chain carries TRBV27 and TRBJ2-7, with a weak D call TRBD2 (6 bases). CDR1 MNHEY and CDR2 SMNVEV come from the germline V gene (reference sequence). The CDR3 covers 14 residues. Trimming cost V 8 bases and J 7 bases, with 21 bases left between them.

CDR3 protein: CASSLASRGNYGYTF. DNA of the CDR3: TGTGCCAGCAGCTTAGCTTCCAGGGGGAACTATGGCTACACCTTC. The genes are TRBV7-2 and TRBJ1-2; 7 bases fit TRBD1. This CDR3 is 15 amino acids long. Germline CDR1 is SGHTA and CDR2 is FQGNSA. The trim removed 0 bases at V and 2 bases at J, leaving 3 bases unmatched.

The chain combines TRBV6-5 with TRBJ1-1; D unclear. CDR3 length equals 14 residues. The germline V gene encodes CDR1 MNHEY and CDR2 SVGAGI. Deletions cut 6 bases from V and 2 bases from J, with 13 bases between. The CDR3 sequence is CASRTPAGNTEAFF. DNA for the CDR3: TGTGCCAGCAGGACCCCTGCAGGAAACACTGAAGCTTTCTTT.

The chain joins TRBV2 to TRBJ2-7, with TRBD1 identical over 8 bases. Per the germline V gene, CDR1 is SNHLY and CDR2 is FYNNEI. V gave up 2 bases and J gave up 3 bases; unmatched junction bases: 9. The CDR3 has 16 amino acids. The CDR3 DNA reads TGTGCCAGCAGTGAAATTTGGACAGGGAATGGCTACGAGCAGTACTTC. Protein: CASSEIWTGNGYEQYF.

J is TRBJ2-7 and V is TRBV4-1; tentative D call: TRBD1 (5 bases). The CDR3 has 13 residues. Trimming took 3 bases from V and 7 from J, leaving 13 bases between them. From germline, CDR1 is MGHRA and CDR2 YSYEKL. The CDR3: CASSQIERTEQYF. The CDR3 DNA reads as TGCGCCAGCAGCCAGATCGAACGGACAGAGCAGTACTTC.

This clone showed up just a few times. J is TRBJ2-7 and V is TRBV5-6; perhaps TRBD2 as D (5 bases). This CDR3 has 15 amino acids. Germline CDR1 reads SGHDT; CDR2 reads YYEEEE. Trimming removed 2 bases from V and 5 bases from J, with 17 bases in between. The CDR3 region is CASSFRATLEDEQYF. The CDR3 region has the DNA TGTGCCAGCAGCTTCCGGGCTACACTAGAGGACGAGCAGTACTTC.